A selection of T cell receptor beta chains follows, all from one sample in a study of response to subunit inactivated influenza vaccine. Each CDR3 protein is one row after TCRdb ran MiXCR on the RT-PCR reads. The sample has about 570,000 distinct CDR3 sequences; 10% to 12% are singletons. These sequences were also reported in another study, on T cells expressing NK-cell markers.

Sequences were derived from PBMCs from blood, sampled on the day of vaccination. All receptors derive from a man aged 50 to 60 who received an inactivated influenza vaccine. Both conserved end residues are part of each CDR3. The D gene is left open where the match is weak.

d_call: TRBD2
cdr3_length: 19
v_call: TRBV10-3
j_call: TRBJ2-1
cdr3_aa: CAISESMGTSGGVNNEQFF

d_call: .
cdr3_length: 13
v_call: TRBV29-1
j_call: TRBJ2-7
cdr3_aa: CSVLQFPPYEQYF

d_call: TRBD2
cdr3_length: 11
v_call: TRBV20-1
j_call: TRBJ2-1
cdr3_aa: CSAGNGLVPFF

d_call: .
cdr3_length: 12
v_call: TRBV20-1
j_call: TRBJ2-5
cdr3_aa: CSAQQGRETQYF

d_call: TRBD1
cdr3_length: 15
v_call: TRBV5-1
j_call: TRBJ2-5
cdr3_aa: CASSLGTGGAETQYF

d_call: .
cdr3_length: 12
v_call: TRBV12-3/TRBV12-4
j_call: TRBJ1-2
cdr3_aa: CASSFRLYGYTF

d_call: .
cdr3_length: 13
v_call: TRBV12-3/TRBV12-4
j_call: TRBJ1-5
cdr3_aa: CASGGLENQPQHF

d_call: TRBD2
cdr3_length: 14
v_call: TRBV28
j_call: TRBJ2-4
cdr3_aa: CASSAPGGKNIQYF

d_call: TRBD2
cdr3_length: 17
v_call: TRBV5-1
j_call: TRBJ2-4
cdr3_aa: CASSLASGDLAKNIQYF

d_call: .
cdr3_length: 16
v_call: TRBV4-1
j_call: TRBJ2-7
cdr3_aa: CASSRVGAGSSYEQYF

d_call: .
cdr3_length: 14
v_call: TRBV15
j_call: TRBJ2-5
cdr3_aa: CATSTQTWKETQYF

d_call: TRBD1
cdr3_length: 14
v_call: TRBV12-3/TRBV12-4
j_call: TRBJ1-4
cdr3_aa: CASSTGQQNEKLFF

d_call: TRBD1
cdr3_length: 14
v_call: TRBV29-1
j_call: TRBJ1-5
cdr3_aa: CSVSTGGGNQPQHF

d_call: TRBD1
cdr3_length: 12
v_call: TRBV3-1
j_call: TRBJ1-2
cdr3_aa: CASSPERGLLTF

d_call: TRBD1
cdr3_length: 16
v_call: TRBV7-9
j_call: TRBJ2-3
cdr3_aa: CASSRALQGSTDTQYF

d_call: TRBD2
cdr3_length: 17
v_call: TRBV7-2
j_call: TRBJ2-1
cdr3_aa: CASSQGLAGGAYNEQFF

d_call: TRBD2
cdr3_length: 14
v_call: TRBV5-5
j_call: TRBJ2-7
cdr3_aa: CASMTDGGGYEQYF

d_call: TRBD2
cdr3_length: 14
v_call: TRBV10-3
j_call: TRBJ2-1
cdr3_aa: CAISVGTSPAEQFF

d_call: .
cdr3_length: 14
v_call: TRBV4-1
j_call: TRBJ1-1
cdr3_aa: CASSQFAKNTEAFF

d_call: .
cdr3_length: 16
v_call: TRBV28
j_call: TRBJ1-2
cdr3_aa: CASSPARGGADYGYTF

d_call: TRBD1
cdr3_length: 15
v_call: TRBV7-2
j_call: TRBJ1-2
cdr3_aa: CASSANTGTGGGYTF

d_call: .
cdr3_length: 14
v_call: TRBV12-5
j_call: TRBJ2-5
cdr3_aa: CASGFSDRPLTQYF

d_call: .
cdr3_length: 15
v_call: TRBV28
j_call: TRBJ2-7
cdr3_aa: CASSKTRKGHYEQYF

d_call: .
cdr3_length: 12
v_call: TRBV29-1
j_call: TRBJ1-2
cdr3_aa: CIHTTFHYGYTF

d_call: .
cdr3_length: 15
v_call: TRBV11-2
j_call: TRBJ1-6
cdr3_aa: CASRSPGLRNSPLHF

d_call: .
cdr3_length: 15
v_call: TRBV7-2
j_call: TRBJ2-5
cdr3_aa: CASSPRGSGRETQYF

d_call: .
cdr3_length: 14
v_call: TRBV7-2
j_call: TRBJ2-7
cdr3_aa: CASSPRDGTYEQYF

d_call: TRBD2
cdr3_length: 16
v_call: TRBV7-2
j_call: TRBJ2-5
cdr3_aa: CASSLYRLAAEETQYF

d_call: TRBD1
cdr3_length: 19
v_call: TRBV4-3
j_call: TRBJ2-6
cdr3_aa: CASSQNPTGGGSGANVLTF

d_call: .
cdr3_length: 13
v_call: TRBV12-3/TRBV12-4
j_call: TRBJ2-7
cdr3_aa: CASSSQDGYEQYF

d_call: .
cdr3_length: 13
v_call: TRBV7-3
j_call: TRBJ2-1
cdr3_aa: CASSQDRDNEQFF

d_call: .
cdr3_length: 15
v_call: TRBV2
j_call: TRBJ1-5
cdr3_aa: CASSVWGDSNQPQHF

d_call: .
cdr3_length: 16
v_call: TRBV7-2
j_call: TRBJ2-3
cdr3_aa: CASSLDVAGPSNTQYF

d_call: .
cdr3_length: 12
v_call: TRBV18
j_call: TRBJ2-1
cdr3_aa: CASSTNRNEQFF

d_call: .
cdr3_length: 13
v_call: TRBV20-1
j_call: TRBJ1-1
cdr3_aa: CSARAVLNTEAFF

d_call: .
cdr3_length: 15
v_call: TRBV30
j_call: TRBJ2-7
cdr3_aa: CAWNLGDTSSYEQYF

d_call: .
cdr3_length: 17
v_call: TRBV7-2
j_call: TRBJ1-3
cdr3_aa: CASSLSMLGSAGNTIYF

d_call: .
cdr3_length: 13
v_call: TRBV19
j_call: TRBJ2-7
cdr3_aa: CASTRGPAYEQYF

d_call: .
cdr3_length: 12
v_call: TRBV29-1
j_call: TRBJ1-6
cdr3_aa: CSVEGWGSPLHF

d_call: .
cdr3_length: 14
v_call: TRBV10-3
j_call: TRBJ1-4
cdr3_aa: CAISERSGAGKLFF

d_call: TRBD1
cdr3_length: 14
v_call: TRBV6-1
j_call: TRBJ1-2
cdr3_aa: CASRAGQATGGYTF